Sequencing of this T cell receptor (beta chain) was carried out in a study of blood T cells in healthy people across ages. From germline, CDR1 is DFQATT and CDR2 SNEGSKA (reference sequence). Trimming left V 4 bases short and J 1 base short, with 9 bases between. The CDR3 contains 13 residues. Primers used in a second PCR of about 7 to 12 cycles were a sample-barcoded 5' primer and a J-beta primer mix. Tags on each cDNA molecule came from a template-switch adaptor with 12 random nucleotides. Using its own MiXCR run on the 5' RACE reads, TCRdb lists one record per CDR3 protein. The sample consists of about 1.6 million distinct CDR3 sequences, about 35% of them appearing once. This clonotype was seen a handful of times.

Sequencing input: blood. This chain joins TRBV20-1 and TRBJ2-3, with a tentative D call TRBD1 (6 bases). This clonotype was sampled from a woman younger than 45 in good health. The CDR3: CSAKYRGTDTQYF. The CDR3 DNA is TGCAGTGCTAAATACAGGGGCACAGATACGCAGTATTTT.